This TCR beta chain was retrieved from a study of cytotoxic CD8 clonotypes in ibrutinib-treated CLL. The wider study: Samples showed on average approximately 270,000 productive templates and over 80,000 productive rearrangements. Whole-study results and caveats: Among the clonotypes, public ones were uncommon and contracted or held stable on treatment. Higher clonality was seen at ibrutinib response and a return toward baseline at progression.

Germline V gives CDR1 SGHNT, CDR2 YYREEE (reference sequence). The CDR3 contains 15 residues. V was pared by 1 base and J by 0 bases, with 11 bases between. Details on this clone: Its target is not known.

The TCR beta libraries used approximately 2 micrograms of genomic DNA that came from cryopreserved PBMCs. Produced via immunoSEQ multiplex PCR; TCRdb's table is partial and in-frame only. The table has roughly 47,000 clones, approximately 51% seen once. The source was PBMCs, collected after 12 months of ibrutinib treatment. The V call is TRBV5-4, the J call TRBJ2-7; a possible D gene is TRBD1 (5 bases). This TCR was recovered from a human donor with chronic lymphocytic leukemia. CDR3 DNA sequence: TGTGCCAGCAGCTTGTCTGGGGCCAACTCCTACGAGCAGTACTTC. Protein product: CASSLSGANSYEQYF.